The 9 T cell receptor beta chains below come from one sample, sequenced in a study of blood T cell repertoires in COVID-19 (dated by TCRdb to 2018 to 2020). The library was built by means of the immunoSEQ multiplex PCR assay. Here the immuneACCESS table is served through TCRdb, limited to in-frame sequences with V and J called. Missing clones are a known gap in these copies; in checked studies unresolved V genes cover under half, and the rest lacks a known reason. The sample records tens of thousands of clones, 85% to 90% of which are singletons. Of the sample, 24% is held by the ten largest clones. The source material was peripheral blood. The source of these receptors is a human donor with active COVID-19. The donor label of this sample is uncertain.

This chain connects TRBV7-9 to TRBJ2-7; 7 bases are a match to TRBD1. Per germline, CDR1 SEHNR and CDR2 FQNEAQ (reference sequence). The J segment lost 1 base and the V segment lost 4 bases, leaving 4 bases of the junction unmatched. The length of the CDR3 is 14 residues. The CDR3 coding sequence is TGTGCCAGCAGCTATCGACAGGGATCCTACGAGCAGTACTTC. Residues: CASSYRQGSYEQYF.

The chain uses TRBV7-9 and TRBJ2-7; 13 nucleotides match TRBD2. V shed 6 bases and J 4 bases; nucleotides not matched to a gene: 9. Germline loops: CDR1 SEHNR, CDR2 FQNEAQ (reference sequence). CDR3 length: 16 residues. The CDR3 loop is CASSGTSGGEKYEQYF. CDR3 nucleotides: TGTGCCAGCAGTGGAACTAGCGGGGGGGAAAAATACGAGCAGTACTTC.

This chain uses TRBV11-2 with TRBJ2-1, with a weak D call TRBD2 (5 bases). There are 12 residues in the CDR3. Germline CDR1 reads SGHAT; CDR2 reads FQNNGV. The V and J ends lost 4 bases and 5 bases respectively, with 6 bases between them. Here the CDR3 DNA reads TGTGCCAGCAGCTCGCGGGACAATGAGCAGTTCTTC. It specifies CASSSRDNEQFF.

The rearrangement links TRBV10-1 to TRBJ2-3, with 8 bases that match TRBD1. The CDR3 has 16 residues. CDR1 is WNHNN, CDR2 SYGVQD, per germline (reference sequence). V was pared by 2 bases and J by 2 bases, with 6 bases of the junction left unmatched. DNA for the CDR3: TGCGCCAGCAGTGAGCGGGCAGGGGGCGCCACAGATACGCAGTATTTT. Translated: CASSERAGGATDTQYF.

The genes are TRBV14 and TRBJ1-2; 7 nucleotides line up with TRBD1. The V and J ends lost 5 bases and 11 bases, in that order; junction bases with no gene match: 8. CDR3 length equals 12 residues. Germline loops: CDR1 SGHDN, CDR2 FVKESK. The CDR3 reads CASSGDRVIYTF. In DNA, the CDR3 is TGTGCCAGCAGCGGCGACAGGGTAATATACACCTTC.

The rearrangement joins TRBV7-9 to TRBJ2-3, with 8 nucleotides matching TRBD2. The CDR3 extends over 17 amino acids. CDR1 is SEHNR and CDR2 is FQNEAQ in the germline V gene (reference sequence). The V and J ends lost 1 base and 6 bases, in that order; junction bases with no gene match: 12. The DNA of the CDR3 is TGTGCCAGCAGCTTAGGACCCCTAGCGGGCTCGGGGGATACGCAGTATTTT. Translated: CASSLGPLAGSGDTQYF.

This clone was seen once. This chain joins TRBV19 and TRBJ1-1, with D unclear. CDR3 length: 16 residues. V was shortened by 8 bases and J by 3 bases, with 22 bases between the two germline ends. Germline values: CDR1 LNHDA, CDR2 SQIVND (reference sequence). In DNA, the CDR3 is TGTGCCAGTGGTACCTGGCGGGTTTCAGGAGACACTGAAGCTTTCTTT. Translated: CASGTWRVSGDTEAFF.

The CDR3 loop is CASSPGHSRDTEAFF. Here the CDR3 DNA reads TGTGCCAGCAGCCCGGGACATTCCAGAGACACTGAAGCTTTCTTT. The chain is built from TRBV7-3 and TRBJ1-1; possibly TRBD1 for D (6 bases). Germline V lookup: CDR1 SGHTA, CDR2 FQGTGA. V dropped 5 bases and J dropped 3 bases, with 16 bases sitting between them. CDR3 length: 15 amino acids.

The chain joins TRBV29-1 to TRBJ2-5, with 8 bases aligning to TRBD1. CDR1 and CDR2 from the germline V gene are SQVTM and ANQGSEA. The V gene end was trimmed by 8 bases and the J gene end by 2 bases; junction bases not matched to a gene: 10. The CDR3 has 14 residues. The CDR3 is CSTHRDRTQETQYF. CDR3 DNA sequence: TGCAGCACCCATAGGGACAGGACTCAAGAGACCCAGTACTTC.